This T cell receptor (beta chain) was recovered during a study of cytomegalovirus exposure and HLA in healthy donors. For the study at large: The 110 or so validation repertoires were produced on the same platform as the 650 or so repertoires of the first cohort. This was reported in a later analysis. Overall study results and limits: The classifier was said to identify cytomegalovirus status with high specificity and sensitivity.

V was cut by 5 bases and J by 5 bases, with 10 bases left in between. Germline V lookup: CDR1 SGHTA, CDR2 FQGTGA. The CDR3 runs 14 residues. Turning to this clone: The antigen is undetermined.

The protocol was immunoSEQ multiplex PCR, while the TCRdb copy is restricted to in-frame clones and leaves out a portion. The sample contains about 49,000 clones, roughly 92% of which appear only once. The J gene is TRBJ2-6, the V gene TRBV7-3; D is perhaps TRBD2 (5 bases). Sequenced: PBMCs. The origin of this receptor is a man aged 18 to 29 in good health and CMV-seronegative. The CDR3 sequence is CASSPGGWANVLTF. CDR3 DNA sequence: TGTGCCAGCAGCCCCGGAGGATGGGCCAACGTCCTGACTTTC.